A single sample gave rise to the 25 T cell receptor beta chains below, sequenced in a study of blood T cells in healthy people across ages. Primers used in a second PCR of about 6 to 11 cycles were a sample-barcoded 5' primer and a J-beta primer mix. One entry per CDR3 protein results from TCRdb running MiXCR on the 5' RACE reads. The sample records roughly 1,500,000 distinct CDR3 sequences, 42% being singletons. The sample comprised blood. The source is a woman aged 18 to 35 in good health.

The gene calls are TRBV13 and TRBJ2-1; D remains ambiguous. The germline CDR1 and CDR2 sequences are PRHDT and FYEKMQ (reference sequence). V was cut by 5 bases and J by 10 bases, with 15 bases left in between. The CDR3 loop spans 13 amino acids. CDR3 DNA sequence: TGTGCCAGCAGCCCCGGCCGTCGTCGAGAGCAGTTCTTC. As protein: CASSPGRRREQFF.

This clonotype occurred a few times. The CDR3 DNA follows: TGTGCCAGCAGTTTTCCCGCCCAAGAGACCCAGTACTTC. Protein sequence: CASSFPAQETQYF. The V and J genes are TRBV12-3 or TRBV12-4 and TRBJ2-5, with D unclear. V gave up 3 bases and J gave up 1 base, with 6 bases separating them. The CDR3 sequence is 13 residues long.

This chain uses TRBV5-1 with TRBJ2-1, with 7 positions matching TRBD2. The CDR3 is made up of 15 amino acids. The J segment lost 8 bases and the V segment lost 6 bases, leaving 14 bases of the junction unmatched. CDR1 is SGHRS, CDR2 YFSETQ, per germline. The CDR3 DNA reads TGCGCCAGCACCGCGCACTCGGGGAGGGCCGATGAGCAGTTCTTC. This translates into CASTAHSGRADEQFF.

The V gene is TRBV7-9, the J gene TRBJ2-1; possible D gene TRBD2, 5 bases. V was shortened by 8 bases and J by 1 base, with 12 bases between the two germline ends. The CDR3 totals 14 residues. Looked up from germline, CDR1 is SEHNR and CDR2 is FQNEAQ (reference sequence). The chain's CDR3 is CASPERDSYNEQFF. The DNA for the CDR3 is TGTGCCAGCCCTGAGAGGGATTCCTACAATGAGCAGTTCTTC.

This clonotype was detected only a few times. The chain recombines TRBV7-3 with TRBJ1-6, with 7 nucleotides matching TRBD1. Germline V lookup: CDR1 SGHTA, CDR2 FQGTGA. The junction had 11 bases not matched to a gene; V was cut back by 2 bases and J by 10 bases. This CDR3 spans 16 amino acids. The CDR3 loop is CASSLQRQGPKSPLHF. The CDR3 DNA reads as TGTGCCAGCAGCTTACAACGACAGGGCCCAAAGTCACCCCTCCACTTT.

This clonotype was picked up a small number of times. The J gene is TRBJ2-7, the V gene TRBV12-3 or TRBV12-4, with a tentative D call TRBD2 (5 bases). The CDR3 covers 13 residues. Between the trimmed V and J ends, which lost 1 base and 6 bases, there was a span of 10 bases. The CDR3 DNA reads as TGTGCCAGCAGTTTAGTGGTGGCGGGCGAGCAGTACTTC. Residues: CASSLVVAGEQYF.

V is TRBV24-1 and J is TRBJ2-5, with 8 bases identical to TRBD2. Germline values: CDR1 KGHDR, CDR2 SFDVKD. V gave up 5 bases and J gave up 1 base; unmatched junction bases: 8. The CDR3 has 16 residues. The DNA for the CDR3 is TGTGCCACCAGTGGGACCCCGGGAGGGGTCCAAGAGACCCAGTACTTC. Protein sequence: CATSGTPGGVQETQYF.

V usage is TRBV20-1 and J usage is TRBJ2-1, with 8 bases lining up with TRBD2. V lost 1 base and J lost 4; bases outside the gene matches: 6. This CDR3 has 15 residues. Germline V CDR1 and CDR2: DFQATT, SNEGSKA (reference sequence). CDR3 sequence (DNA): TGCAGTGCTAGAGCCCTTAGCGGGGTTTACAATGAGCAGTTCTTC. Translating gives CSARALSGVYNEQFF.

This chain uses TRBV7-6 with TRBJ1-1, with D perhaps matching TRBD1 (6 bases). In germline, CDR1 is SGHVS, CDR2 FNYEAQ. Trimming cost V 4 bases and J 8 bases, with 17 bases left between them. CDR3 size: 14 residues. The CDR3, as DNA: TGTGCCAGCAGCTCCGACAGGTTCGCCGTCGAAGCTTTCTTT. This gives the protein CASSSDRFAVEAFF.

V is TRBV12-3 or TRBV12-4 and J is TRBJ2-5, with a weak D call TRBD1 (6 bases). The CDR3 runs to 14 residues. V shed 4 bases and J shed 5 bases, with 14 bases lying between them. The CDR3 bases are TGTGCCAGCAGTTACCGACAGGCCTCGGAGACCCAGTACTTC. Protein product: CASSYRQASETQYF.

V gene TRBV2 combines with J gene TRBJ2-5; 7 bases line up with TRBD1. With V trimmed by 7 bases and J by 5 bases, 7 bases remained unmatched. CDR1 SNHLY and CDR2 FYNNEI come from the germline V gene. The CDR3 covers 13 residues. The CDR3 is CASTRQGSETQYF. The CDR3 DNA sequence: TGTGCCAGCACACGACAGGGATCGGAGACCCAGTACTTC.

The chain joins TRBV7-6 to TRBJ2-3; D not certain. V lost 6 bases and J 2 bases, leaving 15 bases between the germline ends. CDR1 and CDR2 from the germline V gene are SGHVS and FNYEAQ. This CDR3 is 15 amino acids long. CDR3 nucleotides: TGTGCCAGCAGTCAAATAGCTACCCACACAGATACGCAGTATTTT. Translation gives CASSQIATHTDTQYF.

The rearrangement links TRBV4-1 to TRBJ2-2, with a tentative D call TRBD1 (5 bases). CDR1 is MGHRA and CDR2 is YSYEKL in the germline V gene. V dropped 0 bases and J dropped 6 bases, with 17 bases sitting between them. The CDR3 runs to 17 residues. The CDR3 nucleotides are TGCGCCAGCAGCCAAGAACCGCGTGGGATAGGGGCCGGGGAGCTGTTTTTT. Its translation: CASSQEPRGIGAGELFF.

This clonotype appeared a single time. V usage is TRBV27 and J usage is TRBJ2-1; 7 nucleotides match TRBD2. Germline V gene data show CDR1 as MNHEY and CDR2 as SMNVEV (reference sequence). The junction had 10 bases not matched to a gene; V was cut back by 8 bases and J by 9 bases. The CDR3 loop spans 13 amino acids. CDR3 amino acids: CASGLAGVGEQFF. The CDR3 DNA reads TGTGCCAGCGGCCTTGCGGGGGTCGGTGAGCAGTTCTTC.

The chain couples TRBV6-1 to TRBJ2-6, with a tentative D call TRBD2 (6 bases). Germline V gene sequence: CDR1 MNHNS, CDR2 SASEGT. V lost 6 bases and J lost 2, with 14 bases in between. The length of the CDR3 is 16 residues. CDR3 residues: CASRRLDLAGANVLTF. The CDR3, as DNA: TGTGCCAGCAGGAGACTAGATCTAGCTGGGGCCAACGTCCTGACTTTC.

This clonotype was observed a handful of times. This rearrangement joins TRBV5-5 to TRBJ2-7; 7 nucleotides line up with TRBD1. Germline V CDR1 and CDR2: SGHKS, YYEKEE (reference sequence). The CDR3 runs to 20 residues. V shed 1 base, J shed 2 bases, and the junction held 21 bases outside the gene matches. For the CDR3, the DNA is TGTGCCAGCAGCTTGTTTTATTATGGGACAGAACGTCTCCAGGCCTACGAGCAGTACTTC. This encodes CASSLFYYGTERLQAYEQYF.

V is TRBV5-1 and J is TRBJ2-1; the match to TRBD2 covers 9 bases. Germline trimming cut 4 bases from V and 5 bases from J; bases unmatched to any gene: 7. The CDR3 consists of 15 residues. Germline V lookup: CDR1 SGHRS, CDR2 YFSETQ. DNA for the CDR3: TGCGCCAGCAGCCTTCTAGCGGGGACCGACAATGAGCAGTTCTTC. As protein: CASSLLAGTDNEQFF.

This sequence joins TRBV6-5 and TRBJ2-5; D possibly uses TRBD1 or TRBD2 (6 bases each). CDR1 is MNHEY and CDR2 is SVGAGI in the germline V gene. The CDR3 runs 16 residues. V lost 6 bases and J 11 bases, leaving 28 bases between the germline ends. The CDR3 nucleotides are TGTGCCAGCAGCCGTCGGGGAGGAAAGGGGGTTAATGAGCAGTACTTC. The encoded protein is CASSRRGGKGVNEQYF.

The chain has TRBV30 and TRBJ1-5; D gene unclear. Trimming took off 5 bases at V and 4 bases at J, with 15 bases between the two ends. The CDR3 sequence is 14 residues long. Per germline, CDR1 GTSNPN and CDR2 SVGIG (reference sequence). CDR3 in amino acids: CAWADPSRNQPQHF. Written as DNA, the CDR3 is TGTGCCTGGGCTGACCCTAGTCGAAATCAGCCCCAGCATTTT. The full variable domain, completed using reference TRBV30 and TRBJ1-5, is SQTIHQWPATLVQPVGSPLSLECTVEGTSNPNLYWYRQAAGRGLQLLFYSVGIGQISSEVPQNLSASRPQDRQFILSSKKLLLSDSGFYLCAWADPSRNQPQHFGDGTRLSIL.

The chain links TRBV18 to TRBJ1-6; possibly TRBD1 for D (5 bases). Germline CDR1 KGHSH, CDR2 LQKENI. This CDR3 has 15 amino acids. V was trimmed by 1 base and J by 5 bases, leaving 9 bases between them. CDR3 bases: TGTGCCAGCTCACCACGACAGACCAATAATTCACCCCTCCACTTT. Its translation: CASSPRQTNNSPLHF. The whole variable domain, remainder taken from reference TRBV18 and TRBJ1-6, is NAGVMQNPRHLVRRRGQEARLRCSPMKGHSHVYWYRQLPEEGLKFMVYLQKENIIDESGMPKERFSAEFPKEGPSILRIQQVVRGDSAAYFCASSPRQTNNSPLHFGNGTRLTVT.

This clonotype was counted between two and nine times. This CDR3 is CASSFMGLPNNEQFF. For the CDR3, the DNA is TGTGCCAGCAGCTTTATGGGACTGCCCAACAATGAGCAGTTCTTC. V and J are TRBV7-3 and TRBJ2-1, with a weak D call TRBD2 (6 bases). V was pared by 3 bases and J by 5 bases, with 14 bases between. This CDR3 has 15 amino acids. The V gene's germline CDR1 is SGHTA and CDR2 FQGTGA.

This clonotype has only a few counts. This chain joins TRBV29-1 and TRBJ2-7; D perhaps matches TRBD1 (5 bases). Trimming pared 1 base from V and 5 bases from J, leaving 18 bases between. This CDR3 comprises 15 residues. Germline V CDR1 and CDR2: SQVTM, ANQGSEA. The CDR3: CSVEGTRDGINEQYF. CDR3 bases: TGCAGCGTTGAAGGAACCAGGGATGGCATCAACGAGCAGTACTTC.

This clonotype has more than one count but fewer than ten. The CDR3 DNA reads as TGTGCCAGCAGCTGGGTACAGGGTCCCTCCTACGAGCAGTACTTC. It encodes CASSWVQGPSYEQYF. The chain joins TRBV7-8 to TRBJ2-4; perhaps TRBD1 as D (6 bases). The end of the DNA aligns better with TRBJ2-7, so the J call may be wrong. This CDR3 is 15 amino acids long. CDR1 and CDR2 from the germline V gene are SGHVS and FQNEAQ.

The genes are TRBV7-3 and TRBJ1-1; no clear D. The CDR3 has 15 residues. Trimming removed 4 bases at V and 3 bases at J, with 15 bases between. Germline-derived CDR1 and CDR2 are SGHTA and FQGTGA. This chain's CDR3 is CASSWVGGGHTEAFF. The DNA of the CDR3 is TGTGCCAGCAGCTGGGTCGGAGGTGGGCACACTGAAGCTTTCTTT.

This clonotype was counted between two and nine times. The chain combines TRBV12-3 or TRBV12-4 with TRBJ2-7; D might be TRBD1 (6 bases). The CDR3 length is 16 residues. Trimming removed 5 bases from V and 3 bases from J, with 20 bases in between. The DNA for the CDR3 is TGTGCCAGCAGTCCCCAAACCGGGACATACCTCTACGAGCAGTACTTC. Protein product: CASSPQTGTYLYEQYF.